The clone carrying this TCR beta chain showed up many times. Its matching antigen is unknown. The authors made TCR beta libraries by quantitative 5'-RACE with molecular barcodes. MiXCR, run by TCRdb on the 5' RACE reads, gives a single entry per CDR3 protein. The table shows around 320,000 distinct CDR3 sequences, with less than 25% occurring only once. This entry comes from a study of CD8 T cells in ankylosing spondylitis. Whole-study results and caveats: Significant enrichment of disease-linked clones was reportedly seen in matched ankylosing spondylitis synovial fluid. Prior work had noted some motif variants in reactive arthritis blood and synovial fluid.

This sequence originates from a female donor with ankylosing spondylitis or in good health (not recorded which). The specimen sequenced was blood, either unsorted or a sorted T cell fraction (not recorded which).

The CDR3 nucleotides are TGTGCCAGCAGCGAGGCAGGCCCTTACTACGAGCAGTACTTC. It is translated as CASSEAGPYYEQYF. The chain combines TRBV5-6 with TRBJ2-7; D is ambiguous. CDR1 and CDR2 (germline): SGHDT, YYEEEE. Trimming left V 4 bases short and J 3 bases short, with 14 bases between. The length of the CDR3 is 14 residues.